The entry that follows covers one T cell receptor beta chain sequence. The antigen it recognizes is unknown. No base quality values were provided; no much bigger clone lies one nucleotide off. Based on the germline V gene, the CDR1 and CDR2 sequences are MNHNS and SASEGT. Including cysteine and phenylalanine, the CDR3 has 15 amino acids. Just the 45-base CDR3 DNA is kept, in frame starting at base 1. Here V drops 6 bases and J drops 6 bases, and the junction holds 7 bases not matched to any gene. The data stem from a study of cytomegalovirus exposure and HLA in healthy donors (TCRdb year 2017). About the study as a whole: An earlier analysis of about 560 of the donors reported about 280 Gb of sequence data and 117 million unique TCR beta sequences obtained from around 180 million T cells. Across 300 to 500 genotyped donors of the cohort, an average of approximately 240,000 unique TCR beta nucleotide sequences per donor were sequenced, and roughly a sixth of those sequences were non-productive. The study aimed to test whether signatures of past pathogen exposure could be identified by cataloging public T cell receptors. Using immunosequencing, the study profiled T cell repertoires from about 650 subjects and related those repertoires to cytomegalovirus serostatus. Because of strong linkage in the cohort, four or five DR-DQ haplotypes were treated as single units for association and clustering. All discovery cohort repertoires had been generated on a single sequencing platform. To decide whether each TCR beta V gene segment behaved as functional or pseudogenic, an earlier analysis of approximately 620 of the donors relied on high-throughput TCR beta sequencing. An early release that covered roughly 600 HLA-typed donors contained approximately 290 gigabases of sequencing data and around 80 million unique TCR sequences. In a later genetic analysis, genome-wide SNP genotypes for about 65% of the roughly 670 donors were used, and that subset was treated as a discovery cohort. Of the approximately 400 genotyped donors, around 81% fell in the genetic ancestry cluster associated with self-reported Caucasian donors. A later analysis re-analyzed previously published TCR beta repertoires from hundreds of donors and added high-resolution HLA genotyping to study TCR occurrence patterns. To predict cytomegalovirus infection status, the study brought together high-throughput TCR immunosequencing, statistical association of individual TCRs with disease status, and machine learning. The number of typed donors differed by locus: roughly 620-630 for A, B, C, DRB1 and DQB1; approximately 520 for DQA1; 606 for DPA1; and about 450 for DPB1. A separate validation cohort of 100 to 150 different subjects was used in addition to the roughly 700-subject first cohort. Donor age, sex, ethnicity and CMV serostatus were compiled alongside the repertoire data. HLA typing covered class I and class II loci at four-digit resolution. Rather than using new phenotypic data, the later analysis identified candidate immune exposures from TCR beta sequences and from how often those sequences occurred across donors. Paper-wide results and their limitations: Because HLA typing was missing for some donors at each locus, association tests included only the typed subset. In a later analysis, several top co-occurrence clusters were reported to appear linked to parvovirus B19, influenza, CMV and Epstein-Barr virus. Correlated functional status among segregating V segments might be attributable to linkage disequilibrium, but an unknown experimental factor could not be ruled out. According to a later analysis, TCR association rates differed among HLA loci, with DRB1 alleles showing the most associated TCRs and HLA-C alleles showing the fewest. Most TCR sequences were seen in very few donors, while some public TCRs were found in many individuals. A later analysis found that HLA-associated TCR beta chains were more clonally expanded and had lower generation probabilities than equally common non-associated chains. The classifier was reported to diagnose cytomegalovirus status with high specificity and sensitivity in both the original cohort and the validation cohort. Some IMGT-functional V segments, including TRBV6-2 and TRBV6-3, could not be distinguished by the 87-base-pair reads and were therefore excluded. A later genetic analysis reported fewer N-insertions in productive TCRs among donors in an Asian-associated ancestry cluster than the approximately 670-donor mean. According to the authors, the approach could potentially be generalized to other disease states and immunological phenotypes. Most CMV-associated TCR beta chains appeared to be HLA-restricted in a later analysis, and the HLA associations seemed to be driven largely by CMV exposure. In vitro tests confirmed that a few of the cytomegalovirus-associated TCR beta chains recognize cytomegalovirus antigens. Only TCR beta chains were sequenced in this cohort, and the absence of alpha or paired-chain data limited detectable features. Immune exposure information for the cohort was limited to CMV serostatus. Presence/absence analyses assumed roughly uniform sequencing depth across donors, an assumption that may not hold. Broadly in line with IMGT annotations, most TCR beta V segments showed up in productive rearrangements about 87% or about 30% of the time in an earlier analysis of some 590 of the donors. The study gave a list of some 150 TCR beta chains associated with cytomegalovirus. A group of highly shared sequence variants was considered likely to be a technical artifact of the sequencing pipeline. A later genetic analysis associated a missense DCLRE1C variant with V-gene and J-gene trimming of TCR beta chains, and an independent cohort replicated the association. Assigning TCR associations to individual alleles was difficult when HLA alleles, especially DR and DQ, strongly co-occurred. A further reported finding was that TCR beta sequences accurately predicted the HLA-A and HLA-B alleles for most subjects in the first cohort. Specific HLA alleles were associated with over 15,000 TCR beta sequences at a false discovery rate of 0.05 in a later analysis. Because counts were too low, seventeen rarely observed V segments, including chromosome 9 orphons, were left out of the earlier analysis of about 500 of the donors.

The cohort comprised 670 or so healthy bone marrow donors. At the time of sampling, every cohort member was nominally healthy, though immune exposures that went unrecorded were likely present. Of the approximately 620 cohort members, more than 250 had a positive CMV serostatus and 352 had a negative one, while no CMV serostatus was recorded for the donor. Every donor gave a peripheral blood sample, and the peripheral blood mononuclear cells from that sample were used for TCR beta sequencing. Genomic DNA was extracted from the blood cell samples with the Qiagen DNeasy Blood Extraction Kit. The library was built by means of the immunoSEQ multiplex PCR assay. For the multiplex PCR, a mixture combining 60 forward primers for TCR Vbeta segments and 13 reverse primers for TCR Jbeta segments was used. Amplification of the CDR3 region of rearranged TCR beta genes was performed with a multiplex PCR assay on genomic DNA. On the Illumina HiSeq System, the amplified TCR beta libraries were sequenced as 87-base-pair reads. Under the source paper's analysis protocol: Across the 600 to 700 repertoires, a later analysis counted 80 million or so unique TCR beta chains, 8.5 million to 12 million of which were shared by at least two donors. Raw reads were error-corrected and collapsed into unique sequences with a nearest-neighbor algorithm that merged closely related sequences to remove PCR and sequencing errors. CDR3 sequences were aligned to IMGT reference sequences to assign V, D and J gene segments. Each retained sequence needed at least a six-nucleotide match to both a V gene segment and a J gene segment. Rearrangements were called productive when the CDR3 lacked stop codons and stayed in frame with V and J; all others were non-productive. CDR3 was defined according to IMGT convention as the region running from the second conserved V-encoded cysteine to the conserved J-encoded phenylalanine. In an earlier analysis of more than 550 of the donors, sequences lacking an unambiguous match to a single V gene segment were excluded. In an earlier analysis of roughly 600 of the donors, a V segment was called functional when productive rearrangements were above 56.7%, and segregating when the standard deviation between donors exceeded 5%. A statistical classification framework was built for diagnosing cytomegalovirus status from the catalog of TCR beta chain sequences. In a later analysis, V and J genes were assigned by comparing TCR nucleotide sequences against IMGT/GENE-DB human TR gene sequences. A later analysis assigned CDR3 sequences and most-parsimonious VDJ recombination scenarios with the TCRdist pipeline. In a later analysis, every TCR beta chain was defined by the combination of its CDR3 amino acid sequence and its V-gene family, and reads without a unique V-gene family were dropped. To address suspected cross-contamination and a sequencing artifact, a later analysis removed around 590 highly shared, low-generation-probability nucleotide sequences. In a later analysis, a clonal expansion index was calculated for each public chain from normalized within-repertoire ranks of inferred template counts. In a later analysis, generation probabilities were computed using a VDJ recombination model fitted to out-of-frame rearrangements, and the results were checked against IGoR. In a later analysis, TCR-TCR, TCR-HLA and TCR-CMV co-occurrence was scored with hypergeometric tests, and a repertoire-size bias correction was applied to TCR pairs. In a later analysis, false discovery rates were estimated by permuting HLA or CMV assignments 20 times. In a later analysis, co-occurring TCRs were grouped using DBSCAN, with TCRdist sequence similarity added in when clustering inside HLA-allele-positive subsets. Repertoires with fewer than 30,000 or more than 120,000 public chains were left out of co-occurrence clustering, as were four to six repertoires with anomalous nucleotide sharing. The table comes from immuneACCESS by way of TCRdb, which keeps in-frame sequences with V and J called. Part of the clones is missing from these tables; in studies checked, under half for an unresolved V gene and the rest for unknown reasons. V and J calls and clone size are as listed in that table; D and trimming were resolved from the DNA. This sample has approximately 89,000 clones in its table, and over 65% of those were observed once. The ten biggest clones cover about a tenth of the sample.

The sequenced material came from PBMCs. The rearranged segments are TRBV6-1 and TRBJ2-2; 10 bases in the junction line up with TRBD1. The clonotype was recovered from a human donor in good health. The CDR3 has the sequence CASRSLGQGSGELFF. The DNA reads as follows: TGTGCCAGCAGGAGTCTGGGACAGGGGTCCGGGGAGCTGTTTTTT.